The clone carrying this T cell receptor beta chain has a single count. These data come from a study of blood T cell repertoires in COVID-19. Turning to the study itself: Some COVID-19 samples were acute and others convalescent; all came from the United States, Italy and Spain. PBMCs, B-cell-depleted T cells, or T cells were the source of the cDNA or gDNA that made up the material.

Repertoires were generated with immunoSEQ multiplex PCR, while TCRdb's copy carries only in-frame clones and drops some. The sample consists of about 410,000 clones, under 90% of them appearing once. This study enrolled people aged roughly 18 to 100 from around 25 US geographic areas. Germline CDR1 reads MDHEN; CDR2 reads SYDVKM. The CDR3 sequence is 13 residues long. Trimming removed 7 bases from V and 8 bases from J, with 17 bases in between. The chain employs TRBV28 and TRBJ1-1, with a weak D call TRBD1 (5 bases). This TCR was recovered from a woman in her 30s who had recovered from COVID-19. Specimen: PBMCs or T cells enriched from blood (not recorded which). CDR3: CASTLGQGLEAFF. The CDR3 DNA reads as TGTGCCAGCACCCTGGGGCAGGGTCTAGAAGCTTTCTTT.